This passage covers 21 T cell receptor beta chains from one sample sequenced in a study of shared clonotypes between healthy human individuals. Generated by immunoSEQ multiplex PCR, the TCRdb table keeps only in-frame clones and is missing some. The sample shows 500,000 to 650,000 clones, roughly 72% of them seen only once. The material sequenced was PBMCs. These receptors were collected from a woman between 40 and 50 years old in good health. Some clones in this sample may be carry-over from other donors' samples.

This clone was recorded many times. This chain connects TRBV7-8 to TRBJ2-1; D not resolved. The CDR3 is 12 residues long. V lost 5 bases and J 8 bases, leaving 10 bases between the germline ends. Germline V gene sequence: CDR1 SGHVS, CDR2 FQNEAQ. For the CDR3, the DNA is TGTGCCAGCAGCCCGAAGAGGTATGAGCAGTTCTTC. Translating gives CASSPKRYEQFF. The full variable domain, rest sourced from reference TRBV7-8 and TRBJ2-1, is GAGVSQSPRYKVAKRGQDVALRCDPISGHVSLFWYQQALGQGPEFLTYFQNEAQLDKSGLPSDRFFAERPEGSVSTLKIQRTQQEDSAVYLCASSPKRYEQFFGPGTRLTVL.

The chain employs TRBV28 and TRBJ2-6, with D unresolved. The germline CDR1 and CDR2 sequences are MDHEN and SYDVKM. V lost 4 bases and J lost 0, with 10 bases in between. This CDR3 has 16 residues. CDR3: CASSSGRISGANVLTF. CDR3 bases: TGTGCCAGCAGTTCAGGAAGGATCTCTGGGGCCAACGTCCTGACTTTC.

With respect to this clone: A far more abundant clone sits one base away, making this likely a read error. This chain links TRBV21-1 with TRBJ2-7; the D segment call TRBD2 is taken from the table without a DNA check. TRBV21-1 is a pseudogene segment. The CDR3 consists of 15 residues. The CDR3 DNA reads TGTGCCAGCAGCAAAGACGTAGCGGGAGCGGAAGAGCAGTACTTC. Residues: CASSKDVAGAEEQYF.

The chain recombines TRBV29-1 with TRBJ2-3; no reliable D call. The length of the CDR3 is 12 residues. V dropped 7 bases and J dropped 2 bases, with 10 bases sitting between them. Germline assignment: CDR1 SQVTM and CDR2 ANQGSEA. The CDR3 DNA reads as TGCAGCGGTCGGGCAGCCACAGATACGCAGTATTTT. It yields the protein CSGRAATDTQYF.

This clone has only a few counts. The chain combines TRBV5-1 with TRBJ1-4; 11 bases agree with TRBD1. The V and J ends lost 3 bases and 4 bases, in that order; junction bases with no gene match: 5. Germline V CDR1 and CDR2: SGHRS, YFSETQ. The CDR3 loop spans 16 amino acids. The CDR3 DNA is TGCGCCAGCAGCTCCGGACAGGGGGCCAATAATGAAAAACTGTTTTTT. The encoded protein is CASSSGQGANNEKLFF.

The rearrangement links TRBV27 to TRBJ2-3, with 7 bases lining up with TRBD2. Germline V gene sequence: CDR1 MNHEY, CDR2 SMNVEV (reference sequence). J was trimmed by 10 bases and V by 4 bases; bases with no gene match: 20. The CDR3 sequence is 17 residues long. CDR3 sequence: CASSSSRTGGILFAQYF. CDR3 DNA sequence: TGTGCCAGCAGTTCCTCCCGTACGGGGGGAATTCTTTTTGCGCAGTATTTT.

This clone appeared once. This chain links TRBV6-6 with TRBJ1-2; D is ambiguous. Trimming removed 0 bases at V and 2 bases at J, with 7 bases between. The CDR3 is 14 amino acids. Germline lookup yields CDR1 MNHNY and CDR2 SVGAGI (reference sequence). DNA for the CDR3: TGTGCCAGCAGTTACTCCGGCCTAAACTATGGCTACACCTTC. Its translation: CASSYSGLNYGYTF.

The chain combines TRBV4-1 with TRBJ2-7; D is perhaps TRBD1 or TRBD2 (6 bases each). In germline, CDR1 is MGHRA, CDR2 YSYEKL. CDR3 length equals 15 residues. V dropped 1 base and J dropped 4 bases, with 14 bases sitting between them. The CDR3 sequence: CASSQAAPGAYEQYF. CDR3 nucleotide sequence: TGCGCCAGCAGCCAAGCGGCGCCGGGGGCATACGAGCAGTACTTC.

In nucleotides, the CDR3 is TGTGCCAGCTCACCACCCAGGGGCGCAGCTTTCTTT. As protein: CASSPPRGAAFF. The V and J genes are TRBV18 and TRBJ1-1; perhaps TRBD1 as D (6 bases). Trimming pared 0 bases from V and 10 bases from J, leaving 9 bases between. This CDR3 has 12 residues. The germline V gene has CDR1 KGHSH and CDR2 LQKENI.

V usage is TRBV19 and J usage is TRBJ2-7; 7 bases line up with TRBD1. J was trimmed by 3 bases and V by 3 bases; bases with no gene match: 5. CDR3 size: 14 residues. The germline CDR1 and CDR2 sequences are LNHDA and SQIVND (reference sequence). The CDR3 spells CASSIGTANYEQYF. The DNA for the CDR3 is TGTGCCAGTAGTATTGGGACAGCCAACTACGAGCAGTACTTC.

The rearrangement links TRBV18 to TRBJ2-5; D is perhaps TRBD1 or TRBD2 (5 bases each). The V end was cut by 2 bases, the J end by 0 bases, with 10 bases between. This CDR3 comprises 15 residues. CDR1 is KGHSH, CDR2 LQKENI, per germline. This CDR3 reads CASSPGTDYQETQYF. CDR3 nucleotide sequence: TGTGCCAGCTCACCAGGGACGGACTACCAAGAGACCCAGTACTTC. Combining the CDR3 with reference TRBV18 and TRBJ2-5 gives the whole variable domain NAGVMQNPRHLVRRRGQEARLRCSPMKGHSHVYWYRQLPEEGLKFMVYLQKENIIDESGMPKERFSAEFPKEGPSILRIQQVVRGDSAAYFCASSPGTDYQETQYFGPGTRLLVL.

DNA of the CDR3: TGTGCCAGCAGCAACCCTAGCGGAACCTACGAGCAGTACTTC. It translates to CASSNPSGTYEQYF. The J gene is TRBJ2-7, the V gene TRBV21-1; the table's D call of TRBD2 was not tested on the DNA. TRBV21-1 is a pseudogene. The CDR3 extends over 14 amino acids.

This chain links TRBV14 with TRBJ2-3, with 8 bases identical to TRBD2. The CDR3 contains 15 residues. Germline CDR1 SGHDN, CDR2 FVKESK. V lost 1 base, J lost 5 bases, and 5 bases stayed unmatched. The CDR3 here is CASSQVPGGRDTQYF. CDR3 sequence (DNA): TGTGCCAGCAGCCAAGTCCCGGGAGGGCGAGATACGCAGTATTTT.

This chain joins TRBV7-8 and TRBJ2-1; TRBD1 might be the D (6 bases). CDR3 length: 16 amino acids. Germline V gene data show CDR1 as SGHVS and CDR2 as FQNEAQ. V dropped 5 bases and J dropped 4 bases, with 18 bases sitting between them. The DNA of the CDR3 is TGTGCCAGCAGCACAGGCCAGGGGTTGTCATACAATGAGCAGTTCTTC. This sequence encodes CASSTGQGLSYNEQFF.

CDR3 region: CASTSPAVEQYF. DNA of the CDR3: TGTGCCAGCACCTCACCCGCTGTGGAGCAGTACTTC. This chain connects TRBV28 to TRBJ2-7, with D hard to call. CDR1 is MDHEN, CDR2 SYDVKM, per germline. The CDR3 has 12 residues. V was clipped by 7 bases and J by 7 bases, with 14 bases between them.

The chain recombines TRBV4-3 with TRBJ1-1; tentative D call: TRBD1 (5 bases). Germline values: CDR1 LGHNA, CDR2 YSLEER. This CDR3 comprises 15 residues. V lost 0 bases and J lost 4, with 12 bases in between. The CDR3: CASSQDRRGGTEAFF. Here the CDR3 DNA reads TGCGCCAGCAGCCAAGATCGGCGGGGGGGCACTGAAGCTTTCTTT.

The chain uses TRBV5-1 and TRBJ2-5; D unresolved. Germline CDR1 is SGHRS and CDR2 is YFSETQ. V was trimmed by 1 base and J by 2 bases, leaving 9 bases between them. The CDR3 is 14 amino acids. Here the CDR3 DNA reads TGCGCCAGCAGCTTGTACGGTCAACAAGAGACCCAGTACTTC. Protein product: CASSLYGQQETQYF.

The sample holds one count of this clone. CDR3 sequence reads: CAISESMVAKNIQYF. The CDR3 DNA sequence: TGTGCCATCAGTGAGTCGATGGTAGCCAAAAACATTCAGTACTTC. The chain combines TRBV10-3 with TRBJ2-4, with D unclear. The CDR3 loop spans 15 amino acids. V shed 0 bases and J shed 0 bases, with 6 bases lying between them. CDR1 and CDR2 from the germline V gene are ENHRY and SYGVKD.

V and J are TRBV27 and TRBJ1-4; D perhaps matches TRBD1 (6 bases). The CDR3 loop spans 14 amino acids. CDR1 is MNHEY, CDR2 SMNVEV, per germline (reference sequence). The V end was cut by 5 bases, the J end by 10 bases, with 17 bases between. In DNA form, the CDR3 reads TGTGCCAGCAGTCGCGACAGGCCTCTTGGAAAACTGTTTTTT. Its protein product is CASSRDRPLGKLFF.

A remark on this clone: This may come from a read error, since a much larger clone is one base off. The chain combines TRBV2 with TRBJ2-2; D tentatively fits TRBD1 or TRBD2 (5 bases each). The V end lost 3 bases, the J end lost 5 bases, and 13 bases lay between the germline ends. This CDR3 is built from 15 residues. Germline V gives CDR1 SNHLY, CDR2 FYNNEI. The CDR3: CASSERGPCTGELFF. CDR3 DNA sequence: TGTGCCAGCAGTGAGAGGGGCCCCTGTACCGGGGAGCTGTTTTTT.

This clone came up once. The V call is TRBV5-1, the J call TRBJ2-2; TRBD1 agrees at 10 bases. The germline V gene has CDR1 SGHRS and CDR2 YFSETQ. With V trimmed by 2 bases and J by 7 bases, 11 bases remained unmatched. The length of the CDR3 is 17 residues. In DNA, the CDR3 is TGCGCCAGCAGCTTTGAAGGGACAGGGGTTACCGGCGGGGAGCTGTTTTTT. Protein sequence: CASSFEGTGVTGGELFF. Drawing the rest from reference TRBV5-1 and TRBJ2-2, the complete variable domain is KAGVTQTPRYLIKTRGQQVTLSCSPISGHRSVSWYQQTPGQGLQFLFEYFSETQRNKGNFPGRFSGRQFSNSRSEMNVSTLELGDSALYLCASSFEGTGVTGGELFFGEGSRLTVL.